This TCR beta chain stems from a study of blood T cell repertoires in COVID-19. The CDR3 runs 16 residues. Trimming removed 5 bases from V and 5 bases from J, with 19 bases in between. Germline V lookup: CDR1 LNHDA, CDR2 SQIVND (reference sequence). Data came from immunoSEQ multiplex PCR; TCRdb stores just in-frame clones and leaves some out. The data hold about 49,000 clones, with roughly 84% observed a single time. This receptor was taken from a man aged 45-65 years with acute or convalescent COVID-19. The sequenced sample consisted of peripheral blood. The V gene is TRBV19, the J gene TRBJ1-3; the D gene is possibly TRBD1 (6 bases). The CDR3 region has the DNA TGTGCCAGTAGTCCGTGGACAGAGATCGGCAGAAACACCATATATTTT. Its translation: CASSPWTEIGRNTIYF.